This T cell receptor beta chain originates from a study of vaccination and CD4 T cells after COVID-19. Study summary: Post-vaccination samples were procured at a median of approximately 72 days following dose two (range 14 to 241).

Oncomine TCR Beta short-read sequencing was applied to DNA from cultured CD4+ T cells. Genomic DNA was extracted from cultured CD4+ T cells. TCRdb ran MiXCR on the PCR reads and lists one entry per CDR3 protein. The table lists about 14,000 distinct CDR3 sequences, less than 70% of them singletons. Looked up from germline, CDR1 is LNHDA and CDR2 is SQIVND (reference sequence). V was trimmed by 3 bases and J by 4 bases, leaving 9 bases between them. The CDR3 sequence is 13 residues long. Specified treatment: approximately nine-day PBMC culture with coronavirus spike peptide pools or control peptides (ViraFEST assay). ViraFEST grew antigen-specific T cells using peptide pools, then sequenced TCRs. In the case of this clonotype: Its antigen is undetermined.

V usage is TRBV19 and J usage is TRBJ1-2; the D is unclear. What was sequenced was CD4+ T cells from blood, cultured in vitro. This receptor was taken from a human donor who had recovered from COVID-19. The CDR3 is CASSISGSYGYTF. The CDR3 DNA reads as TGTGCCAGTAGTATTTCCGGCAGCTATGGCTACACCTTC.